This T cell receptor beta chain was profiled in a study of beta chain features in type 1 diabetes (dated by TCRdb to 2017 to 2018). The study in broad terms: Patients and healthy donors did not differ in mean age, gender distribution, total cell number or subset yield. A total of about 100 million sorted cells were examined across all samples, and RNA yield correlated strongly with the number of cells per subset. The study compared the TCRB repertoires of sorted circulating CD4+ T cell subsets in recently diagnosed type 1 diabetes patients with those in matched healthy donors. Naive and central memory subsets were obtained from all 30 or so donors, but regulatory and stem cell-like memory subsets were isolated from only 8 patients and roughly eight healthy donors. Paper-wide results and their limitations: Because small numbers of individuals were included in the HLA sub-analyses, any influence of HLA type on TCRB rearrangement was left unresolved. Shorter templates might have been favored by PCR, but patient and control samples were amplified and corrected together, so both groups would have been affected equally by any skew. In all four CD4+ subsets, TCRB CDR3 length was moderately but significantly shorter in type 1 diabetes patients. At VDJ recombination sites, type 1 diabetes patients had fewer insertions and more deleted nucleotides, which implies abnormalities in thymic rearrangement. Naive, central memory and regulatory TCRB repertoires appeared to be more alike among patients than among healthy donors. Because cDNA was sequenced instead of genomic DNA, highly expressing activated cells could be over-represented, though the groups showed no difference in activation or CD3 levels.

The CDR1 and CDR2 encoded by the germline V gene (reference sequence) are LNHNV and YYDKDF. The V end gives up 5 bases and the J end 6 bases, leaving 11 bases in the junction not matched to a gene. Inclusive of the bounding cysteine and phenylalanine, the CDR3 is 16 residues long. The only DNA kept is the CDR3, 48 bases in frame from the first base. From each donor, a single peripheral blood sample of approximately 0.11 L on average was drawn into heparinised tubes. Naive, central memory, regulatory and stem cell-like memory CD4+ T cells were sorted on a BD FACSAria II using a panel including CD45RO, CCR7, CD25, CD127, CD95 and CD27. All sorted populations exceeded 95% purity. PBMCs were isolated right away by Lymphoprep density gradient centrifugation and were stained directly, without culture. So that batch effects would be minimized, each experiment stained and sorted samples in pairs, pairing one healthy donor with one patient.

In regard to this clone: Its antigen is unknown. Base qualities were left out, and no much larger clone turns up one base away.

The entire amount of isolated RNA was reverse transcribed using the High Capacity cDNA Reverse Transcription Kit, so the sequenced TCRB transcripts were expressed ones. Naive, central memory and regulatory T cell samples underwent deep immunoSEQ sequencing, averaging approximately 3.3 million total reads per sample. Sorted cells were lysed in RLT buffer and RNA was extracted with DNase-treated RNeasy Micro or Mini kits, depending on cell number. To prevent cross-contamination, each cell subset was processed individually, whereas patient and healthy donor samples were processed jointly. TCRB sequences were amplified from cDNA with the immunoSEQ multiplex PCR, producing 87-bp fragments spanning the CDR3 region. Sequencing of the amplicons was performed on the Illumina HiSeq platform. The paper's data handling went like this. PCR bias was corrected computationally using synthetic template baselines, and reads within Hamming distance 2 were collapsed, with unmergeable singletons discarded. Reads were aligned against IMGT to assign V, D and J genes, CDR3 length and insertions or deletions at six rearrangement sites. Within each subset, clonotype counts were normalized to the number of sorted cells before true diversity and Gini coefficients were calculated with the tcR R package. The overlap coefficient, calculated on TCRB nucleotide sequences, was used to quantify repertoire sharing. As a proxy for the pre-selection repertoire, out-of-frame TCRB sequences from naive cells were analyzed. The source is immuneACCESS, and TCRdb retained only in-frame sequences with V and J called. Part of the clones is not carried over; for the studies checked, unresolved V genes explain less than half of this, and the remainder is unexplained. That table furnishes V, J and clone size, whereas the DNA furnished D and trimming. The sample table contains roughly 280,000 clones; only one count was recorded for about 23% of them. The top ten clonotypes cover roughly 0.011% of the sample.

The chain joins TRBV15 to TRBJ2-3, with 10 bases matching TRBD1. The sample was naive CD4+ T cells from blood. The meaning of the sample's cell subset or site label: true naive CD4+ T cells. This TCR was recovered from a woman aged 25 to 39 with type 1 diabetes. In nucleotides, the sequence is TGTGCCACCAGCGCCCGACCTCGGACAGGGGGTGATACGCAGTATTTT. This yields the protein CATSARPRTGGDTQYF. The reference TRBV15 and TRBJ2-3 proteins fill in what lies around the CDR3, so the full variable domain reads DAMVIQNPRYQVTQFGKPVTLSCSQTLNHNVMYWYQQKSSQAPKLLFHYYDKDFNNEADTPDNFQSRRPNTSFCFLDIRSPGLGDTAMYLCATSARPRTGGDTQYFGPGTRLTVL.